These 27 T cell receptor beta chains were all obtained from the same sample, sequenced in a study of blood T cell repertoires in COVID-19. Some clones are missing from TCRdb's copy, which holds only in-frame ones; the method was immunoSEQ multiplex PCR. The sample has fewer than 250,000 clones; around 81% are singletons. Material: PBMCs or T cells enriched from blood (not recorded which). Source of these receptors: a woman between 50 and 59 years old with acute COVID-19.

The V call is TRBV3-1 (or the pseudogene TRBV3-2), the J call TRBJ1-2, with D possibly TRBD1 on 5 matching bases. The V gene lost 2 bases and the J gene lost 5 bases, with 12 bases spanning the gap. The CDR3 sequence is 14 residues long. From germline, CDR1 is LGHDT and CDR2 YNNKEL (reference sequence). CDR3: CASSQSRGFYGYTF. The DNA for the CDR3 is TGTGCCAGCAGCCAATCTCGGGGGTTTTATGGCTACACCTTC.

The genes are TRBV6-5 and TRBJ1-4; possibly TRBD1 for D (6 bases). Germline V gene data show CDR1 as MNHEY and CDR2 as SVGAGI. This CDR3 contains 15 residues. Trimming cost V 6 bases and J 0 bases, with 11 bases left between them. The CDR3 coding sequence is TGTGCCAGCAGGACGGACAGCGCAACTAATGAAAAACTGTTTTTT. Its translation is CASRTDSATNEKLFF.

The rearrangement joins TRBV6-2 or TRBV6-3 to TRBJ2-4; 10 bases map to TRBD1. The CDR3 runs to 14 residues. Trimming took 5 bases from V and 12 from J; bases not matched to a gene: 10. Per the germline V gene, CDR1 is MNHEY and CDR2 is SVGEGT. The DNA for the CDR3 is TGTGCCAGCAGTCCGGGACAGGGGATGGGGACTCAGTACTTC. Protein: CASSPGQGMGTQYF.

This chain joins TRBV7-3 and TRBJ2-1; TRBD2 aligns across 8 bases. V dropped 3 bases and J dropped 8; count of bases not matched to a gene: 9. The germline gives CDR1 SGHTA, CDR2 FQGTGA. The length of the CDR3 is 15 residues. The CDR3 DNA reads TGTGCCAGCAGCTTTCTGGCGGGAGGACCTTATGAGCAGTTCTTC. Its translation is CASSFLAGGPYEQFF.

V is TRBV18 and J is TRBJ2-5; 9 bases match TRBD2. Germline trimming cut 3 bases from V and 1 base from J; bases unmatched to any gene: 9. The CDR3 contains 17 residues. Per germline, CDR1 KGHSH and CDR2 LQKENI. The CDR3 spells CASSPRLVAGVQETQYF. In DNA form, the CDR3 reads TGTGCCAGCTCACCCCGCCTGGTAGCGGGAGTCCAAGAGACCCAGTACTTC.

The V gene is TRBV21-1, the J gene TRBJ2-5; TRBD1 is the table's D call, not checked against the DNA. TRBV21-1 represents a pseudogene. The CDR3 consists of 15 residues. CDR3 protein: CASSKGTEPQETQYF. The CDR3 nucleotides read TGTGCCAGCAGCAAAGGGACAGAGCCACAAGAGACCCAGTACTTC.

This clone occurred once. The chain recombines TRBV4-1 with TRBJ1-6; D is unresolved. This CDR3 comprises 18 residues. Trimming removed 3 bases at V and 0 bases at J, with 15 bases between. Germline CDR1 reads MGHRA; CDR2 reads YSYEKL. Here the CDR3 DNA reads TGCGCCAGCAGCCAGCGTCTGGAGTCCGACTCCTATAATTCACCCCTCCACTTT. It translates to CASSQRLESDSYNSPLHF.

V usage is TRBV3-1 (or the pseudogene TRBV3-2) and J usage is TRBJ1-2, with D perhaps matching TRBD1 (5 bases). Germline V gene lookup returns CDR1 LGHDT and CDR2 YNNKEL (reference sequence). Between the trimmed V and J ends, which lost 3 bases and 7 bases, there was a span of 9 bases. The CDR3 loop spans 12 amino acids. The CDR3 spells CASSQGGGGYTF. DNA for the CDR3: TGTGCCAGCAGCCAGGGCGGGGGTGGCTACACCTTC.

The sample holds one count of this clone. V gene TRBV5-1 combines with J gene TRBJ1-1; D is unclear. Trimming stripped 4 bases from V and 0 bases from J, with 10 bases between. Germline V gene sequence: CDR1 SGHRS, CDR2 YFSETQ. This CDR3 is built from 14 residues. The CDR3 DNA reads TGCGCCAGCAGCCCGCAGGCTCTGAACACTGAAGCTTTCTTT. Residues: CASSPQALNTEAFF.

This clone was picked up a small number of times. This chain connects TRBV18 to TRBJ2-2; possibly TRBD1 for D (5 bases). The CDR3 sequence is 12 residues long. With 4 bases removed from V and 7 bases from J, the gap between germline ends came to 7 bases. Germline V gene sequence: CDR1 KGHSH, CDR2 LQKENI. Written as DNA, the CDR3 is TGTGCCAGCTCACTCAGGGACGGGGAGCTGTTTTTT. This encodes CASSLRDGELFF.

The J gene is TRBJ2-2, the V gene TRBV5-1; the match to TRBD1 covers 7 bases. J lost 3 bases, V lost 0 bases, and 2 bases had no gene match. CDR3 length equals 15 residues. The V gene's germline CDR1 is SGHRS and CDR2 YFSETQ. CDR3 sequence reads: CASSLVGGDTGELFF. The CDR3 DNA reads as TGCGCCAGCAGCTTGGTAGGGGGCGACACCGGGGAGCTGTTTTTT.

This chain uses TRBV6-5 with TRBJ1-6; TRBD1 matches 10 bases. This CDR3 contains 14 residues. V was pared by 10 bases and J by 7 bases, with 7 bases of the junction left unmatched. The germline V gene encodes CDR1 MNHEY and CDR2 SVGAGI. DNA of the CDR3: TGTGCCACCACCAGGACAGGGGGAAATTCACCCCTCCACTTT. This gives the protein CATTRTGGNSPLHF.

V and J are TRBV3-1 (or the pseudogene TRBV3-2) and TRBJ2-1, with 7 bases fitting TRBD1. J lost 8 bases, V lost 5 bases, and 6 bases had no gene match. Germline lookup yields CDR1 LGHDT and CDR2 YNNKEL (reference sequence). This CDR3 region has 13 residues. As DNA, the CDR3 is TGTGCCAGCAGCGTAAGGGGGACAGATGAGCAGTTCTTC. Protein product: CASSVRGTDEQFF.

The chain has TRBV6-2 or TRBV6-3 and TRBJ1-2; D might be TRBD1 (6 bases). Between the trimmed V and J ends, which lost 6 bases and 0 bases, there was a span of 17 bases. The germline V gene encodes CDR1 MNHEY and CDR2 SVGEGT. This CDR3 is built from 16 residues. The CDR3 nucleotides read TGTGCCAGCAGCCCTACACAGGGAAATACTAACTATGGCTACACCTTC. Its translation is CASSPTQGNTNYGYTF.

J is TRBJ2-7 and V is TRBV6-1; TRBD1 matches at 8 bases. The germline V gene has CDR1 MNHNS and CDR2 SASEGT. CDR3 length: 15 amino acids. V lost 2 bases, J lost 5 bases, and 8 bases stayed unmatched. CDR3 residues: CASSEWGQAGDEQYF. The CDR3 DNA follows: TGTGCCAGCAGTGAATGGGGACAGGCCGGCGACGAGCAGTACTTC.

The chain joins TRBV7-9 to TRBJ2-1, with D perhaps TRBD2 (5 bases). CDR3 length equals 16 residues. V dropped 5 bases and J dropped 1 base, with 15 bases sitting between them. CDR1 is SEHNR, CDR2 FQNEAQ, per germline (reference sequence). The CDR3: CASSGILALSYNEQFF. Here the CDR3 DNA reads TGTGCCAGCAGCGGCATTTTAGCGTTGTCCTACAATGAGCAGTTCTTC.

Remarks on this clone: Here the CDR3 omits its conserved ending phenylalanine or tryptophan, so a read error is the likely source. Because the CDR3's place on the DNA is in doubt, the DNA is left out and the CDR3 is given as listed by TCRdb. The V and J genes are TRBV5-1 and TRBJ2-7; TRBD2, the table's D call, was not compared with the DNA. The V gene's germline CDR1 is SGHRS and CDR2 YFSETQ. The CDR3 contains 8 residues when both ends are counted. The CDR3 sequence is CASSLPFP.

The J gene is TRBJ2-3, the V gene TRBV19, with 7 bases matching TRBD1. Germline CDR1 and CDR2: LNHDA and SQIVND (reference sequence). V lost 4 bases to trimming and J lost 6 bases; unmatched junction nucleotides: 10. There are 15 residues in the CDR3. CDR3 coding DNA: TGTGCCAGTAGTAATCGACAGGGACGACCGGATACGCAGTATTTT. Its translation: CASSNRQGRPDTQYF.

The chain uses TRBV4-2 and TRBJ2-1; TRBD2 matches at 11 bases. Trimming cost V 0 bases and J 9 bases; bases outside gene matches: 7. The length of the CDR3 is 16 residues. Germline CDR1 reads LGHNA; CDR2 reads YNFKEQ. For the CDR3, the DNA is TGTGCCAGCAGCCAAGATGTGCTAGCGGGAGGAGGTGAGCAGTTCTTC. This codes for CASSQDVLAGGGEQFF.

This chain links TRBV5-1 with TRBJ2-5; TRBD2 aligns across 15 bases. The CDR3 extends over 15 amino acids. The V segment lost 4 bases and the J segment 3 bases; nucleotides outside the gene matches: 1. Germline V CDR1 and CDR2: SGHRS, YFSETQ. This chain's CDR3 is CASSGLAGGEETQYF. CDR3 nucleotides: TGCGCCAGCAGCGGACTAGCGGGAGGGGAAGAGACCCAGTACTTC.

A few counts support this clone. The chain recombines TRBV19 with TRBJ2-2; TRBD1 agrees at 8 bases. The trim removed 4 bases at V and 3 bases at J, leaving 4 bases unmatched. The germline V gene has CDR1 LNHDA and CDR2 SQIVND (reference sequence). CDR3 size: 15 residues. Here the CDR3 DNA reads TGTGCCAGTAGTACGACAGGGGTCTACACCGGGGAGCTGTTTTTT. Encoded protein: CASSTTGVYTGELFF.

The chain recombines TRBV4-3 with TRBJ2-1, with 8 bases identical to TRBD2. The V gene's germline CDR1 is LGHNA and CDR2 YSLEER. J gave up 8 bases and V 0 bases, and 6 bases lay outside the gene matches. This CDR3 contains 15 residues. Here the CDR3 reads CASSQDGTRSDEQFF. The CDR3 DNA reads TGCGCCAGCAGCCAAGATGGGACTAGAAGCGATGAGCAGTTCTTC.

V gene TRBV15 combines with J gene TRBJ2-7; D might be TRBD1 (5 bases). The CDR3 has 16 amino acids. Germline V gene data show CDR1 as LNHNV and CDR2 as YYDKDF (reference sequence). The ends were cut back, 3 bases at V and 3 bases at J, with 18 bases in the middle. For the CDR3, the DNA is TGTGCCACCAGCAGGAATACAGGAAGTATATTCTACGAGCAGTACTTC. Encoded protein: CATSRNTGSIFYEQYF. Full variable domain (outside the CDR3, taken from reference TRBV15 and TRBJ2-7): DAMVIQNPRYQVTQFGKPVTLSCSQTLNHNVMYWYQQKSSQAPKLLFHYYDKDFNNEADTPDNFQSRRPNTSFCFLDIRSPGLGDTAMYLCATSRNTGSIFYEQYFGPGTRLTVT.

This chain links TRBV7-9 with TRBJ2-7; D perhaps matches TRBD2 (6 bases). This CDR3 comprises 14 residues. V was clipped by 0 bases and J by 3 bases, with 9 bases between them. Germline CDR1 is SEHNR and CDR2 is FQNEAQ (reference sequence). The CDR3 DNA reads TGTGCCAGCAGCTTAGCGGGCGGGGACTACGAGCAGTACTTC. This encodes CASSLAGGDYEQYF. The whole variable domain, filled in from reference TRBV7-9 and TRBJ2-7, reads DTGVSQNPRHKITKRGQNVTFRCDPISEHNRLYWYRQTLGQGPEFLTYFQNEAQLEKSRLLSDRFSAERPKGSFSTLEIQRTEQGDSAMYLCASSLAGGDYEQYFGPGTRLTVT.

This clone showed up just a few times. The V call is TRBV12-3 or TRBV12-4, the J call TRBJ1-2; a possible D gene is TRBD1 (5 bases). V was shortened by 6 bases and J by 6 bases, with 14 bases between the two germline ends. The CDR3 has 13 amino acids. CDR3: CASSPTGTNGYTF. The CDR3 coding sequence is TGTGCCAGCAGCCCAACCGGGACTAATGGCTACACCTTC.

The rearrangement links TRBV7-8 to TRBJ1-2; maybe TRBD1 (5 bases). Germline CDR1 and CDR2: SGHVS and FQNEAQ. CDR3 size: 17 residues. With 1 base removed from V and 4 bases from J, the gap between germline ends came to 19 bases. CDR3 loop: CASSLVNPWGDVYGYTF. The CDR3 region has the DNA TGTGCCAGCAGCTTAGTCAATCCCTGGGGGGATGTCTATGGCTACACCTTC.

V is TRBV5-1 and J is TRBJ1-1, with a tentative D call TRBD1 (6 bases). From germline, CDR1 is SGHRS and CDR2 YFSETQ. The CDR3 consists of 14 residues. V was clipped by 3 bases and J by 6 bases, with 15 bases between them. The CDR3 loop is CASSSDRGIPEAFF. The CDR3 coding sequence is TGCGCCAGCAGCTCCGATAGGGGGATCCCTGAAGCTTTCTTT.